The clone carrying this T cell receptor (beta chain) was seen a single time. Its target is unknown. The entry originates in a study of cytomegalovirus exposure and HLA in healthy donors. PCR was performed using 60 Vbeta and 13 Jbeta primers. TCRdb's table, derived via immunoSEQ multiplex PCR, lists solely in-frame clones and lacks some. The data show some 200,000 clones, with 70% to 80% seen just once and 0.22% held by the top ten. The study, taken as a whole, reports: The study designated about 180 TCR beta chains cytomegalovirus-associated. Association of a missense DCLRE1C variant with TCR beta V- and J-gene trimming was reported in a later analysis. The study had only CMV serostatus as immune exposure information. Analyses of presence and absence presupposed an approximately uniform sequencing depth across donors.

CDR1 and CDR2 from the germline V gene are MNHEY and SMNVEV (reference sequence). V lost 5 bases, J lost 6 bases, and 17 bases lay in between. CDR3 length: 15 residues. The chain recombines TRBV27 with TRBJ2-1; D not certain. Specimen: PBMCs. The clonotype comes from a girl aged 2 to 10 in good health and CMV-seronegative. The CDR3 DNA is TGTGCCAGCAGTCCACTACTGACCTTCTTCAATGAGCAGTTCTTC. It encodes CASSPLLTFFNEQFF.